This entry is about one T cell receptor (beta chain). TCRdb's table, derived via immunoSEQ multiplex PCR, lists solely in-frame clones and lacks some. The sample contains around 120,000 clones, over 70% of which appear only once. The V segment lost 1 base and the J segment 6 bases; nucleotides outside the gene matches: 6. Germline V gene sequence: CDR1 SGDLS, CDR2 YYNGEE. The CDR3 loop spans 15 amino acids. The data are from a study of blood T cell repertoires in COVID-19. The V gene is TRBV9, the J gene TRBJ1-2; TRBD1 agrees at 10 bases. The sequence derives from a man in his 70s with acute or convalescent COVID-19. Sample: peripheral blood. In nucleotides, the CDR3 is TGTGCCAGCAGCGTAACGGACAGGGGGGTGGATGGCTACACCTTC. It yields the protein CASSVTDRGVDGYTF.